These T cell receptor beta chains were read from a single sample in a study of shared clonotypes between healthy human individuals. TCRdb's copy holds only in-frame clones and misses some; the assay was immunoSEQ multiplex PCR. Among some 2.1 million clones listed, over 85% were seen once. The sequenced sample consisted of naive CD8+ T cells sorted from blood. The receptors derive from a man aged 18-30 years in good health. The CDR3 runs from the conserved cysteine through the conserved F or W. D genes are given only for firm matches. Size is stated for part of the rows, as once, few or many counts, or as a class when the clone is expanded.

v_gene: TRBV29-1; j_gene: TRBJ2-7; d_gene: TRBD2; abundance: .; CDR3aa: CSVAPLAGGYHEQYF; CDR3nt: TGCAGCGTCGCCCCCCTAGCGGGAGGGTACCACGAGCAGTACTTC
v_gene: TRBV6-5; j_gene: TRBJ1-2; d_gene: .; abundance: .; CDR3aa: CASSPRATWGYTF; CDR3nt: TGTGCCAGCAGCCCCCGGGCAACATGGGGCTACACCTTC
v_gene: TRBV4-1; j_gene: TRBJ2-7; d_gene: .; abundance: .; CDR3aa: CASSPLQGYEQYF; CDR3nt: TGCGCCAGCAGCCCGTTACAGGGCTACGAGCAGTACTTC
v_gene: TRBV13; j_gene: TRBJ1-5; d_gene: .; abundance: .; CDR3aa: CASSLGGGGNQPQHF; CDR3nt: TGTGCCAGCAGCTTAGGCGGTGGGGGCAATCAGCCCCAGCATTTT
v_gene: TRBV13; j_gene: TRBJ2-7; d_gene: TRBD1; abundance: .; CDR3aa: CASSLALPGQGAYEQYF; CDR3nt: TGTGCCAGCAGCTTAGCCCTACCGGGACAGGGGGCCTACGAGCAGTACTTC
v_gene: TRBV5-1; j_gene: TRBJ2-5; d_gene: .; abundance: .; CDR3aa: CASTYPYQETQYF; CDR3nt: TGCGCCAGCACCTACCCGTACCAAGAGACCCAGTACTTC
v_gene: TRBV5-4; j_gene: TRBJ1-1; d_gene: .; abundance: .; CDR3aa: CASSRGGGTEAFF; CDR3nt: TGTGCCAGCAGCAGAGGGGGGGGGACTGAAGCTTTCTTT
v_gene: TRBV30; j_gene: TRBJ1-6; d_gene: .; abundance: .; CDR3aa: CAWSPSGANSPLHF; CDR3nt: TGTGCCTGGAGTCCCTCGGGGGCAAATTCACCCCTCCACTTT
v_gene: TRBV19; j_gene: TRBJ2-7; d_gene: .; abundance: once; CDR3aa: CASSSGTGDYEQYF; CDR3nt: TGTGCCAGTAGTAGCGGGACGGGGGACTACGAGCAGTACTTC
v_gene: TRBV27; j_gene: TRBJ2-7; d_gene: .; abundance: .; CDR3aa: CASSLSSRWDEQYF; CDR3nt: TGTGCCAGCAGTTTATCGTCCAGGTGGGACGAGCAGTACTTC
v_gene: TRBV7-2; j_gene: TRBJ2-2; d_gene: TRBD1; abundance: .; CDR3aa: CASSFSGQDIIPGELFF; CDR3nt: TGTGCCAGCAGCTTTTCGGGACAGGATATCATTCCCGGGGAGCTGTTTTTT
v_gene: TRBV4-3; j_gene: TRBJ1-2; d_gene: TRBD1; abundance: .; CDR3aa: CASSPYWGGQGAMGYTF; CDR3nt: TGCGCCAGCAGCCCCTATTGGGGAGGACAGGGGGCGATGGGCTACACCTTC
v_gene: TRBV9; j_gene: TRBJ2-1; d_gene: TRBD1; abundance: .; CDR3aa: CASSVTGGYNEQFF; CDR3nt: TGTGCCAGCAGCGTAACAGGGGGGTACAATGAGCAGTTCTTC
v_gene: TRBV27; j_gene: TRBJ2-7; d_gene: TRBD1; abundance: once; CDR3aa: CVSSPGQGTYEQYF; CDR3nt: TGTGTCAGCAGTCCGGGACAGGGGACCTACGAGCAGTACTTC
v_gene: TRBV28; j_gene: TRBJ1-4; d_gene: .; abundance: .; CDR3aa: CASSPPPNNEKLFF; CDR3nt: TGTGCCAGCAGTCCACCGCCTAATAATGAAAAACTGTTTTTT
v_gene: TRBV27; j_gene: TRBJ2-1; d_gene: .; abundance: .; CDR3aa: CASSLTGPNEQFF; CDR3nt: TGTGCCAGCAGTCTAACGGGGCCTAATGAGCAGTTCTTC
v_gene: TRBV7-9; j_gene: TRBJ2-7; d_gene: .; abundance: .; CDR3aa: CASSLGERSSYEQYF; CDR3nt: TGTGCCAGCAGCCTGGGGGAGCGGAGCTCCTACGAGCAGTACTTC
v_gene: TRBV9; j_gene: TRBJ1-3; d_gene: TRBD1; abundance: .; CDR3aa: CASSVGGTGFRGNTIYF; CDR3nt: TGTGCCAGCAGCGTAGGCGGGACAGGATTTCGTGGAAACACCATATATTTT
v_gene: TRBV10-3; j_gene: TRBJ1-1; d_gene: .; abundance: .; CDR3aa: CAISESNEFHEAFF; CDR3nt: TGTGCCATCAGTGAGTCGAACGAATTTCACGAAGCTTTCTTT